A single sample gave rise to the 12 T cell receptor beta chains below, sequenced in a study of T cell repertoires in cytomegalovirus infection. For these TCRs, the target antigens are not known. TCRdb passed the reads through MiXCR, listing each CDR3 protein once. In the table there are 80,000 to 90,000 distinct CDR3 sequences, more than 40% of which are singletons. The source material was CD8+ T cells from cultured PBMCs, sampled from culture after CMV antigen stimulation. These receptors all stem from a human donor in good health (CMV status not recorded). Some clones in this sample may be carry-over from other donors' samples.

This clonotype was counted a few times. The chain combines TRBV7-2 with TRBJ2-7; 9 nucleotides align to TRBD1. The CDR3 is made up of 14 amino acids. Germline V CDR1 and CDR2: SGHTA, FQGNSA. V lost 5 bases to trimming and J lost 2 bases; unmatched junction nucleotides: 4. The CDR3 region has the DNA TGTGCCAGCAGCCCGGGACAGGGACCCTACGAGCAGTACTTC. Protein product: CASSPGQGPYEQYF. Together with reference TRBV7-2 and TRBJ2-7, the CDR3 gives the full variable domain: GAGVSQSPSNKVTEKGKDVELRCDPISGHTALYWYRQSLGQGLEFLIYFQGNSAPDKSGLPSDRFSAERTGGSVSTLTIQRTQQEDSAVYLCASSPGQGPYEQYFGPGTRLTVT.

The CDR3, as DNA: TGTGCCACCAGCAGAGCCTCAGGGACTTCAGATACGCAGTATTTT. It specifies CATSRASGTSDTQYF. The J gene is TRBJ2-3, the V gene TRBV15; possible D gene TRBD2, 6 bases. V lost 1 base, J lost 4 bases, and 12 bases lay in between. The CDR3 consists of 15 residues. Germline CDR1 reads LNHNV; CDR2 reads YYDKDF (reference sequence).

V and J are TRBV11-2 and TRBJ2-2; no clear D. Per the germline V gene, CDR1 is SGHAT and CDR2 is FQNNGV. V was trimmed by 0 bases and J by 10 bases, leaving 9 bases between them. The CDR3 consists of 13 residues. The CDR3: CASSLEVFMELFF. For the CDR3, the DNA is TGTGCCAGCAGCTTAGAGGTGTTTATGGAGCTGTTTTTT.

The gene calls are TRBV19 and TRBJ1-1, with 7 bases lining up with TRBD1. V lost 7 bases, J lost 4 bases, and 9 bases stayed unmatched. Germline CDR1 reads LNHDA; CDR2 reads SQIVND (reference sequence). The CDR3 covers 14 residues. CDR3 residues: CASNAGGTSTEAFF. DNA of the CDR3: TGTGCCAGTAACGCAGGGGGGACGAGCACTGAAGCTTTCTTT.

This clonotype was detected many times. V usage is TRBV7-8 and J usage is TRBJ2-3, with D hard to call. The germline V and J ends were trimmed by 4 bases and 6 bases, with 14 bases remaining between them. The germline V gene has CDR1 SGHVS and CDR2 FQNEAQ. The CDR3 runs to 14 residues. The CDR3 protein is CASSSPPETDTQYF. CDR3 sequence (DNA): TGTGCCAGCAGCTCCCCGCCCGAGACGGATACGCAGTATTTT.

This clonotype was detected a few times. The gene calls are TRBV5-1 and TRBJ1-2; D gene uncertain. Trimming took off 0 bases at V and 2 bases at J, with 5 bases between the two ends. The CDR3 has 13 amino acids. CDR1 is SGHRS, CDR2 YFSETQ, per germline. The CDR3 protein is CASSLGQNYGYTF. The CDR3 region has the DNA TGCGCCAGCAGCTTGGGACAAAACTATGGCTACACCTTC.

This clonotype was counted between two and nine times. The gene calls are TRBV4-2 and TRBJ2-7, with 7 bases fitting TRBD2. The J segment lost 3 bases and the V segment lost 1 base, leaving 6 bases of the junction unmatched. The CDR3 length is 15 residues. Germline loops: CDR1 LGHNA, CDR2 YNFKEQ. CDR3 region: CASSQGGGRLYEQYF. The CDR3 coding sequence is TGTGCCAGCAGCCAAGGCGGCGGGAGACTCTACGAGCAGTACTTC.

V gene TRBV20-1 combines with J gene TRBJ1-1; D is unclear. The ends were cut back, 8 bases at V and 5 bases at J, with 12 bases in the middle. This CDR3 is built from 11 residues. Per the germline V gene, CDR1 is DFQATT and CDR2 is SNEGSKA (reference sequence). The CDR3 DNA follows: TGCAGTCTTTGGGTGATTACTGAAGCTTTCTTT. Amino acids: CSLWVITEAFF.

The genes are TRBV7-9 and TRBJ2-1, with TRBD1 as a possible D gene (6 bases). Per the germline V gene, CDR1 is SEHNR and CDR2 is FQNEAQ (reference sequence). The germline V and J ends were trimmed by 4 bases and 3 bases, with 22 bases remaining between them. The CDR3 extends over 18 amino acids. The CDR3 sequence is CASSSPWVTGPDYNEQFF. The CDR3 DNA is TGTGCCAGCAGCTCCCCCTGGGTGACAGGTCCCGACTACAATGAGCAGTTCTTC. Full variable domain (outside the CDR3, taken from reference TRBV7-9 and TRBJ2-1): DTGVSQNPRHKITKRGQNVTFRCDPISEHNRLYWYRQTLGQGPEFLTYFQNEAQLEKSRLLSDRFSAERPKGSFSTLEIQRTEQGDSAMYLCASSSPWVTGPDYNEQFFGPGTRLTVL.

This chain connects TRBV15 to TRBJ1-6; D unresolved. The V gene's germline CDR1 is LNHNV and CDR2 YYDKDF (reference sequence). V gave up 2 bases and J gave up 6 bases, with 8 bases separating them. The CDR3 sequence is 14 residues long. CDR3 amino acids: CATSRPQINSPLHF. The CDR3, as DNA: TGTGCCACCAGCAGACCACAGATTAATTCACCCCTCCACTTT.

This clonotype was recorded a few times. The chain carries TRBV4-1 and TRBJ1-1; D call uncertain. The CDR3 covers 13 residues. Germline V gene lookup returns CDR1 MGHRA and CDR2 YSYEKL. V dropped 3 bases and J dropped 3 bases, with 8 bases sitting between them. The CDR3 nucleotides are TGCGCCAGCAGCCAGTCAGAGGACACTGAAGCTTTCTTT. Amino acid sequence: CASSQSEDTEAFF.

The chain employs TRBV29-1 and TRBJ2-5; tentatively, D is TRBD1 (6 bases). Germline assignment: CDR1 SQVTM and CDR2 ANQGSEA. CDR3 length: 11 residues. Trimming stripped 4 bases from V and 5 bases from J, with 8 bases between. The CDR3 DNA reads TGCAGCGTTGCAGGGGAGGAGACCCAGTACTTC. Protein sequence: CSVAGEETQYF.